This T cell receptor (beta chain) was identified during a study of PD-1 blockade in mismatch repair-deficient tumors (dated by TCRdb to 2017 to 2019). About the full investigation: The trial enrolled roughly 83 consecutive patients with roughly 13 mismatch repair-deficient cancer types between September 2013 and 2016, all previously treated and progressing. Deep sequencing of TCR CDR3 regions was used to track tumor-associated T cell clones in peripheral blood of patients responding to PD-1 blockade. Summary of the overall study and its limitations: Rapid expansion after pembrolizumab followed by contraction, generally before radiologic responses, was shown by tumor-resident clones, which were often undetectable in blood before treatment.

The junction shows trimming of 0 bases on V and 5 bases on J, plus 14 bases between the germline ends. Via the germline V gene (reference sequence), CDR1 is SGHNT and CDR2 YYREEE. The CDR3 runs 15 residues from the cysteine to the phenylalanine. The sequence is cut down to CDR3 DNA, 45 bases in frame from base 1. This clone was counted once. Its antigen remains unidentified. Per-nucleotide qualities are absent, and no much larger clonotype sits a single base away. For every enrolled patient, mismatch repair deficiency was confirmed by either polymerase chain reaction or immunohistochemistry. TCR sequencing was carried out for three patients who responded to pembrolizumab therapy. Pembrolizumab PD-1 blockade was prospectively tested in advanced mismatch repair-deficient cancers, regardless of tissue of origin, in the phase II trial. Peripheral blood T cell samples were collected serially, before PD-1 blockade began and at several time points afterward. Blood sampling times were reported as weeks after the first pembrolizumab dose.

The library was made by the immunoSEQ multiplex PCR assay. Imported from immuneACCESS, the table was reduced by TCRdb to in-frame sequences with V and J called. These copies leave out some clones; in studies compared against another copy, an unresolved V gene accounts for under half, and the cause of the remainder is not known. The sample profile shows 90,000 to 120,000 clones; approximately 80% of them were found once. Jointly, the top ten make up roughly 6.2% of the sample. Here the sequenced sample was peripheral blood, taken around 8 months after starting pembrolizumab. The receptor was isolated from an adult with mismatch repair-deficient cancer. The chain uses TRBV5-4 and TRBJ1-1; the D segment could be TRBD1, given 5 matching bases. The CDR3 amino acid sequence is: CASSLAGRGGTEAFF. The sequence in DNA is TGTGCCAGCAGCTTGGCCGGGCGGGGGGGAACTGAAGCTTTCTTT. Extended through the reference TRBV5-4 and TRBJ1-1 proteins, this CDR3 yields the full variable domain: ETGVTQSPTHLIKTRGQQVTLRCSSQSGHNTVSWYQQALGQGPQFIFQYYREEENGRGNFPPRFSGLQFPNYSSELNVNALELDDSALYLCASSLAGRGGTEAFFGQGTRLTVV.